This TCR beta chain was sequenced for a study of healthy donors' naive CD4 and CD8 T cells (dated by TCRdb to about 2015). Regarding the research as a whole: Donors were selected to cover three age groups (20-25, 40-50 and 60-70 years, about six each), with a mean age of approximately 44, and half of the donors were female. For TCR alpha, a new primer set covering all functional IMGT alpha gene variants was designed, and the rest of the protocol matched the beta-chain workflow. The study sequenced rearranged TCR alpha and beta chains from naive CD4+ and CD8+ T cells to test how TCR variation relates to lineage commitment. Peripheral blood mononuclear cells were obtained from 18 unrelated, healthy individuals. Donors were HLA-typed by sequencing at HLA-A, -B, -C, -DRB1, -DQB1 and -DPB1 using the SBTexcellerator protocol, an ABI3130xl analyzer and SBTengine software. Findings and caveats that apply to the study as a whole: Naive CD4+ and CD8+ cells reportedly showed biased usage of most V and J gene segments, and this bias was consistent across donors and independent of HLA genotype. Possible repertoire bias from homeostatic proliferation of naive T cells was not directly addressed. In both chains, CD4+ lineage was linked to a positively charged CDR3, whereas CD8+ lineage was linked to a negatively charged CDR3. Because alpha and beta chains were sequenced in bulk and could not be paired, combined chain effects were not evaluated. Around 14% of the variance in CD4/CD8 propensity appeared to be explained jointly by V genes, J genes and CDR3 charge, in a largely additive manner.

For this clonotype: Its cognate antigen has yet to be identified. The input lacks base qualities; no much larger clone sits a single base away.

Sequencing was performed on a 454 GS FLX Titanium. A previously published linear amplification protocol was used to build TCR libraries from around 500 ng of total RNA. The Roche/454 Genome Sequencer with Titanium chemistry was used for sequencing. As for how the authors treated the data: 60,000 to 80,000 rearranged TCR alpha transcripts were sequenced from about five of the healthy donors. Duplicate transcripts were removed, and unique TCR clonotypes were defined by the CDR3 junction according to IMGT nomenclature. In R 2.13.0, logistic regression modeled CD4 versus CD8 status on V and J genes, adjusting for donor effects, with Bonferroni correction for multiple testing. The public reads were reanalyzed by TCRdb: fastp trimming at Q25, MiXCR alignment, in-frame beta chains only. Under each unique CDR3 protein, matching rows form one entry showing the most common genes and DNA. In this record, the V and J calls reflect TCRdb's handling and not the investigators' own analysis. Across this sample there are 150,000 to 200,000 distinct CDR3 sequences, with about 74% seen only once. Clones ranked in the top ten supply roughly 2.4% of the sample.

Cells with a CD4+CD8-CD45RO-CD45RA+ profile were isolated by FACS and defined as naive CD4+ T cells, and those with a CD8+CD4-CD45RA+CD27bright profile were defined as naive CD8+ T cells. Antibodies against CD4 (RPA-T4), CD8 (SK1), CD27 (O323), CD45RA (HI100) and CD45RO (UCHL1) were used for sorting. CDR1 is given as GTSNPN and CDR2 as SVGIG, both from the germline V gene (reference sequence). V is pruned by 0 bases and J by 7 bases, leaving 5 bases of the junction without a gene match. From the cysteine through the phenylalanine, the CDR3 covers 13 amino acids. Only CDR3 DNA remains: 39 bases, in frame from the first base.

Sequencing used naive CD4+ and CD8+ T cells sorted from blood, pooled from several donors. The cell subset or site label here, explained by the study, means: FACS-sorted naive CD4+ (CD45RO-CD45RA+) and naive CD8+ (CD45RA+CD27bright) T cells. The chain was built from TRBV30 and TRBJ1-2, and 7 bases in between align with TRBD1. The source of this sequence is a pool of human donors in good health; the sample pools cells from several healthy donors. The nucleotide sequence reads TGTGCCTGGAGTGTTCAGGGGGAAAGTGGCTACACCTTC. The translation is CAWSVQGESGYTF.